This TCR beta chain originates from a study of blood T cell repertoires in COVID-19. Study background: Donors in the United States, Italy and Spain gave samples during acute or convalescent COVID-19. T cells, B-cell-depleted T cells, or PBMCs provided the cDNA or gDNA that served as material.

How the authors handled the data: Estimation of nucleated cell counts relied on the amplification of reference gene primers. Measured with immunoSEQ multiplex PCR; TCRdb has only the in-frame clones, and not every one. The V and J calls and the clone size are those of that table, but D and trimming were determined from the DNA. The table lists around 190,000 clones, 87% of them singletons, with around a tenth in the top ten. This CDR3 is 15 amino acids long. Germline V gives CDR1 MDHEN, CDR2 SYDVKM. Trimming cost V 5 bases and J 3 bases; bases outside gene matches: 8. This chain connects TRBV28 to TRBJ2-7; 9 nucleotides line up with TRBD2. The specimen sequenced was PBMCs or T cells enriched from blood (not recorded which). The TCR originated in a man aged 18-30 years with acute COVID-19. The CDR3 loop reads CASSETSGDRYEQYF. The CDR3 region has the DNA TGTGCCAGCAGTGAGACTAGCGGAGACCGCTACGAGCAGTACTTC.